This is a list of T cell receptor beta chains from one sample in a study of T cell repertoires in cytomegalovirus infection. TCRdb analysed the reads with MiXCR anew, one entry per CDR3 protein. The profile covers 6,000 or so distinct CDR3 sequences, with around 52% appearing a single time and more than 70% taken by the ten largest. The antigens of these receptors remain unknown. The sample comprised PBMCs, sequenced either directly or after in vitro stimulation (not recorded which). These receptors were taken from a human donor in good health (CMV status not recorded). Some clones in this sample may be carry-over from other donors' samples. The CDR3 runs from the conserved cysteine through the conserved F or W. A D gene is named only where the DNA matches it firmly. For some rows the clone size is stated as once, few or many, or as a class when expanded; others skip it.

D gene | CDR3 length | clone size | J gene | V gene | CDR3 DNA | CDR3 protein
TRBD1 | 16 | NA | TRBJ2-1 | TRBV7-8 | TGTGCCAGCAGCTTAACGCAGGGGGCGCTCTACAATGAGCAGTTCTTC | CASSLTQGALYNEQFF
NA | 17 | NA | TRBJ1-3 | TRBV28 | TGTGCCAGCACTTCAGGTGGTAGTCCTAGCTCTGGAAACACCATATATTTT | CASTSGGSPSSGNTIYF
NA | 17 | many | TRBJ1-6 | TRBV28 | TGTGCCAGCAGTTTATCGGGGTGGGGGATCTATAATTCACCCCTCCACTTT | CASSLSGWGIYNSPLHF
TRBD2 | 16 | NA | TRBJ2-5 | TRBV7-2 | TGTGCCACCACCCTGCGACTAGCGGGTACCCAAGAGACCCAGTACTTC | CATTLRLAGTQETQYF
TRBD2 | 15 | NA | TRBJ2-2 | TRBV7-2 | TGTGCCAGCAGCTTGACTAGCGGGGGCACCGGGGAGCTGTTTTTT | CASSLTSGGTGELFF
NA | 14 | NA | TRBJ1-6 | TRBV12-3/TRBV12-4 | TGTGCCAGCAGTCCTGGACTTGGTAATTCACCCCTCCACTTT | CASSPGLGNSPLHF
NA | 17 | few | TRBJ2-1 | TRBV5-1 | TGCGCCAGCAGCGTGGCTTACCTCGGGGGTGGGAAGGATGAGCAGTTCTTC | CASSVAYLGGGKDEQFF
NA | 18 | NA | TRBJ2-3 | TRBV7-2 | TGTGCCAGCAGCTTAGCGGGTCCGGGACACCTTAGCACAGATACGCAGTATTTT | CASSLAGPGHLSTDTQYF
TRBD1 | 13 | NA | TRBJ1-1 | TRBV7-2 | TGTGCCAGCAGCTTACAGGGGGTCACTGAAGCTTTCTTT | CASSLQGVTEAFF
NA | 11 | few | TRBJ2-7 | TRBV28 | TGTGCCAGCAGTTCTGACGGCGGGCAGTACTTC | CASSSDGGQYF
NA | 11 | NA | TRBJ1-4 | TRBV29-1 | TGCAGCGTTGGCAGTAATGAAAAACTGTTTTTT | CSVGSNEKLFF
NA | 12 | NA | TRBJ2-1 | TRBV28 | TGTGCCAGCAGTTTTTCCCTAGCTGCGCAGTGCTTC | CASSFSLAAQCF
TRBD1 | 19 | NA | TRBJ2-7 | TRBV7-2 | TGTGCCAGCAGCCAACCCCGGGACAGGGCCCTTACGTTATCCTACGAGCAGTACTTC | CASSQPRDRALTLSYEQYF
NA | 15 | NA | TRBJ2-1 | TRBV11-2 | TGTGCCAGCAGCTCCCGGGGGCCCTATTACAATGAGCAGTTCTTC | CASSSRGPYYNEQFF
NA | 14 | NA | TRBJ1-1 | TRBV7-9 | TGTGCCAGCAGCCAAGAGGGGGTTGGCACTGAAGCTTTCTTT | CASSQEGVGTEAFF
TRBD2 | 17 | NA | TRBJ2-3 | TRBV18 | TGTGCCAGCTCACCGGACGCGGGAGGTGTGATAACAGATACGCAGTATTTT | CASSPDAGGVITDTQYF
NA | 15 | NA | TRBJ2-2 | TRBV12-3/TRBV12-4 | TGTGCCACCTCCCCGGTGGTACCTGTTATCGGGGAGATGTTTTTT | CATSPVVPVIGEMFF